One sample yielded the 20 T cell receptor beta chains listed below, sequenced in a study of blood T cell repertoires in COVID-19. Only in-frame clones appear in the TCRdb table, and some are missing; sequencing was by immunoSEQ multiplex PCR. The sample holds under 200,000 clones, around 87% seen once. The sequencing input was peripheral blood. Receptors were obtained from a man between 18 and 29 years old with active or convalescent COVID-19.

CDR3: CSVEVGRGSSNEKLFF. CDR3 nucleotide sequence: TGCAGCGTCGAGGTGGGCAGGGGGTCGTCTAATGAAAAACTGTTTTTT. The J gene is TRBJ1-4, the V gene TRBV29-1, with 7 bases that match TRBD1. The CDR3 runs to 16 residues. Germline CDR1 and CDR2: SQVTM and ANQGSEA. Germline trimming cut 6 bases from V and 3 bases from J; bases unmatched to any gene: 13. Full variable domain (missing parts from reference TRBV29-1 and TRBJ1-4): SAVISQKPSRDICQRGTSLTIQCQVDSQVTMMFWYRQQPGQSLTLIATANQGSEATYESGFVIDKFPISRPNLTFSTLTVSNMSPEDSSIYLCSVEVGRGSSNEKLFFGSGTQLSVL.

This clone was seen a handful of times. The chain has TRBV24-1 and TRBJ1-5; 8 bases fit TRBD1. CDR3 length equals 15 residues. The junction had 3 bases not matched to a gene; V was cut back by 2 bases and J by 4 bases. The germline gives CDR1 KGHDR, CDR2 SFDVKD. The CDR3 sequence is CATSDSDRDNQPQHF. The CDR3 coding sequence is TGTGCCACCAGTGATTCGGACAGGGATAATCAGCCCCAGCATTTT.

This clone has just one count. The chain couples TRBV10-3 to TRBJ1-5; D may be TRBD1 (5 bases). This CDR3 is 15 amino acids long. From germline, CDR1 is ENHRY and CDR2 SYGVKD. The ends were cut back, 0 bases at V and 8 bases at J, with 14 bases in the middle. CDR3: CAISESATDGKPQHF. In DNA form, the CDR3 reads TGTGCCATCAGTGAGTCGGCGACAGATGGAAAGCCCCAGCATTTT.

The chain couples TRBV5-6 to TRBJ1-2, with 8 bases lining up with TRBD1. This CDR3 comprises 16 residues. J was trimmed by 7 bases and V by 4 bases; bases with no gene match: 15. CDR1 is SGHDT, CDR2 YYEEEE, per germline. This CDR3 reads CASSLHQTGEAIGYTF. In nucleotides, the CDR3 is TGTGCCAGCAGCCTCCATCAGACAGGGGAGGCCATTGGCTACACCTTC.

This clone has a handful of counts. V is TRBV9 and J is TRBJ2-1; 8 bases map to TRBD2. The CDR3 has 15 amino acids. V was pared by 1 base and J by 0 bases, with 0 bases of the junction left unmatched. Germline V gene data show CDR1 as SGDLS and CDR2 as YYNGEE. Here the CDR3 DNA reads TGTGCCAGCAGCGTACTAGCGGGCTCCTACAATGAGCAGTTCTTC. Protein product: CASSVLAGSYNEQFF.

The genes are TRBV29-1 and TRBJ2-5, with a possible D match to TRBD1 (6 bases). Trimming removed 1 base at V and 1 base at J, with 10 bases between. The CDR3 has 14 amino acids. Per germline, CDR1 SQVTM and CDR2 ANQGSEA. For the CDR3, the DNA is TGCAGCGTTGAAGCCTACAGGGCCCAAGAGACCCAGTACTTC. Protein product: CSVEAYRAQETQYF.

The chain has TRBV11-2 and TRBJ2-7; a possible D gene is TRBD1 (5 bases). Germline assignment: CDR1 SGHAT and CDR2 FQNNGV. Trimming left V 2 bases short and J 3 bases short, with 8 bases between. This CDR3 has 13 amino acids. The CDR3 region is CASSLPGYYEQYF. CDR3 sequence (DNA): TGTGCCAGCAGCTTACCAGGGTACTACGAGCAGTACTTC.

The rearrangement uses TRBV3-1 (or the pseudogene TRBV3-2) and TRBJ1-3; the match to TRBD1 covers 10 bases. The CDR3 consists of 18 residues. Trimming cost V 7 bases and J 0 bases; bases outside gene matches: 12. The germline CDR1 and CDR2 sequences are LGHDT and YNNKEL (reference sequence). CDR3 residues: CASTQDRGVFTSGNTIYF. DNA for the CDR3: TGTGCCAGCACCCAGGACAGGGGGGTCTTCACCTCTGGAAACACCATATATTTT.

The chain links TRBV27 to TRBJ1-1; 10 bases match TRBD1. There are 14 residues in the CDR3. Germline-derived CDR1 and CDR2 are MNHEY and SMNVEV (reference sequence). After removal of 6 bases from V and 0 bases from J, the junction contained 1 base not matched to a gene. CDR3 in amino acids: CASRGTGVNTEAFF. CDR3 DNA: TGTGCCAGCAGGGGGACAGGGGTGAACACTGAAGCTTTCTTT.

V usage is TRBV28 and J usage is TRBJ2-7, with a possible D match to TRBD1 (6 bases). Trimming removed 6 bases from V and 2 bases from J, with 11 bases in between. The CDR3 is made up of 13 amino acids. The germline V gene has CDR1 MDHEN and CDR2 SYDVKM. For the CDR3, the DNA is TGTGCCAGCAGACAACAGGGTACCTACGAGCAGTACTTC. This sequence encodes CASRQQGTYEQYF.

The J gene is TRBJ1-3, the V gene TRBV5-1, with D uncertain. The CDR3 consists of 13 residues. In germline, CDR1 is SGHRS, CDR2 YFSETQ. The V end lost 0 bases, the J end lost 6 bases, and 7 bases lay between the germline ends. In DNA form, the CDR3 reads TGCGCCAGCAGCTTGGGGCAACAAAACACCATATATTTT. It codes for CASSLGQQNTIYF.

The rearrangement links TRBV2 to TRBJ1-3; D remains unclear. From germline, CDR1 is SNHLY and CDR2 FYNNEI. This CDR3 has 15 residues. Between the trimmed V and J ends, which lost 7 bases and 2 bases, there was a span of 15 bases. The CDR3 nucleotides read TGTGCCAGCAAACAAGAAGGCGGGGCTGGAAACACCATATATTTT. Translated: CASKQEGGAGNTIYF.

The DNA of the CDR3 is TGTGCCAGCAGCTTAACAGGGGGTGGCAATCAGCCCCAGCATTTT. Translating it yields CASSLTGGGNQPQHF. This chain links TRBV7-2 with TRBJ1-5; TRBD1 aligns across 8 bases. The length of the CDR3 is 15 residues. V was pared by 2 bases and J by 2 bases, with 2 bases of the junction left unmatched. Germline CDR1 is SGHTA and CDR2 is FQGNSA.

This clone is a singleton in its sample. This chain links TRBV28 with TRBJ1-3; D is perhaps TRBD1 (5 bases). The germline V gene has CDR1 MDHEN and CDR2 SYDVKM. The CDR3 is made up of 15 amino acids. V was cut by 6 bases and J by 9 bases, with 21 bases left in between. As DNA, the CDR3 is TGTGCCAGCAGCGAACCCGGGACTGGAGGCGCCACCATATATTTT. Translation: CASSEPGTGGATIYF.

CDR3 nucleotides: TGCAGCGTTGCAGGGTTGGGAAACACCATATATTTT. Protein sequence: CSVAGLGNTIYF. This rearrangement joins TRBV29-1 to TRBJ1-3; D is perhaps TRBD1 (5 bases). With 4 bases removed from V and 4 bases from J, the gap between germline ends came to 8 bases. CDR3 length: 12 residues. Germline CDR1 is SQVTM and CDR2 is ANQGSEA.

The rearrangement links TRBV11-2 to TRBJ2-1; TRBD2 matches at 7 bases. J lost 6 bases, V lost 1 base, and 3 bases had no gene match. The CDR3 has 14 residues. CDR1 and CDR2 (germline): SGHAT, FQNNGV. This CDR3 is CASSLGGGPNEQFF. In DNA, the CDR3 is TGTGCCAGCAGCTTAGGGGGGGGTCCCAATGAGCAGTTCTTC.

The V gene is TRBV5-4, the J gene TRBJ2-1; D is unclear. The germline V gene has CDR1 SGHNT and CDR2 YYREEE (reference sequence). Trimming cost V 5 bases and J 6 bases, with 15 bases left between them. This CDR3 region has 14 residues. CDR3 in DNA: TGTGCCAGCAGTCGGGTCGGTCTGCCCAATGAGCAGTTCTTC. As protein: CASSRVGLPNEQFF.

The CDR3: CASRGTGSGNTIYF. In DNA, the CDR3 is TGTGCCAGCAGAGGGACAGGGAGCGGAAACACCATATATTTT. The rearrangement joins TRBV7-8 to TRBJ1-3; 9 bases line up with TRBD1. CDR3 length: 14 residues. V was clipped by 6 bases and J by 4 bases; unmatched bases: 4. CDR1 is SGHVS and CDR2 is FQNEAQ in the germline V gene.

This chain uses TRBV19 with TRBJ2-5; D might be TRBD2 (6 bases). V lost 0 bases and J 4 bases, leaving 18 bases between the germline ends. The length of the CDR3 is 17 residues. Germline CDR1 reads LNHDA; CDR2 reads SQIVND (reference sequence). This CDR3 reads CASSIDSGRLKAETQYF. Here the CDR3 DNA reads TGTGCCAGTAGTATAGATAGCGGAAGGTTGAAGGCAGAGACCCAGTACTTC.

The rearrangement joins TRBV24-1 to TRBJ2-1; 10 bases map to TRBD2. Germline V gene sequence: CDR1 KGHDR, CDR2 SFDVKD. The V gene end was trimmed by 4 bases and the J gene end by 9 bases; junction bases not matched to a gene: 5. CDR3 length equals 14 residues. In DNA, the CDR3 is TGTGCCACCAGTGAAAGCGGGGGGGCCAGTGAGCAGTTCTTC. As protein: CATSESGGASEQFF.